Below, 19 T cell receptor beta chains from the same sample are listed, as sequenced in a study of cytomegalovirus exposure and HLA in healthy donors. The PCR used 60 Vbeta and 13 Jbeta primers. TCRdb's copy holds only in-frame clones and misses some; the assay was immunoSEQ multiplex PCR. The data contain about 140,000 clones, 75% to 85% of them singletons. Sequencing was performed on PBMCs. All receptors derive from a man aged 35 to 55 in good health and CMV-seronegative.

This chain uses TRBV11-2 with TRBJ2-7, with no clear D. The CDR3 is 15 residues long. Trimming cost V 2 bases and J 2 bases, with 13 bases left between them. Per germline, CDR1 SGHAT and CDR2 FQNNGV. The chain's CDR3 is CASSLQGTSAYEQYF. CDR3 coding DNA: TGTGCCAGCAGCTTACAAGGTACAAGCGCCTACGAGCAGTACTTC.

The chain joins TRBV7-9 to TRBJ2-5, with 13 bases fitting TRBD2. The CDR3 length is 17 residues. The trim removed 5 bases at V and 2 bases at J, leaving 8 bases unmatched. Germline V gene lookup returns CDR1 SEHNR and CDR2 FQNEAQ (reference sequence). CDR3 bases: TGTGCCAGCAGCCTCACGCCACTAGCGGGGGGGCAAGAGACCCAGTACTTC. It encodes CASSLTPLAGGQETQYF.

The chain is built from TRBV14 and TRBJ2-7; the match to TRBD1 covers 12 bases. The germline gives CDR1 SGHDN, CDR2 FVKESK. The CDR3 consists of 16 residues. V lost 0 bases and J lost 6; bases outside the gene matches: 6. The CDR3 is CASSQEKGQGAGEQYF. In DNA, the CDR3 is TGTGCCAGCAGCCAAGAGAAGGGACAGGGGGCAGGCGAGCAGTACTTC.

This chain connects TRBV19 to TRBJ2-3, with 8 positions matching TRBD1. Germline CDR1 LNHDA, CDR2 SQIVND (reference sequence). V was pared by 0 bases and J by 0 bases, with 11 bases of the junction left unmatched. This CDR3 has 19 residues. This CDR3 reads CASSIDPYMDRASTDTQYF. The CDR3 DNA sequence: TGTGCCAGTAGTATAGATCCCTATATGGACAGGGCTAGCACAGATACGCAGTATTTT.

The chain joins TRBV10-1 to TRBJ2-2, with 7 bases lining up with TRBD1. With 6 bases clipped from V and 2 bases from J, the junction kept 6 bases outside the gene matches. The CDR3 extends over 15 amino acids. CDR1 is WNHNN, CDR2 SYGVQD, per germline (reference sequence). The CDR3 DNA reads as TGCGCCAGCAGACCCACAGGGGACAACACCGGGGAGCTGTTTTTT. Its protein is CASRPTGDNTGELFF.

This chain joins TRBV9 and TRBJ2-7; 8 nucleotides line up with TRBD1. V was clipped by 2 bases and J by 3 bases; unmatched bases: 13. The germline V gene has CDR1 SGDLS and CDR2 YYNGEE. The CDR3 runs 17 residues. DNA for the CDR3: TGTGCCAGCAGCGTCTCAGCAACTGGACAGGGAAACTACGAGCAGTACTTC. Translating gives CASSVSATGQGNYEQYF.

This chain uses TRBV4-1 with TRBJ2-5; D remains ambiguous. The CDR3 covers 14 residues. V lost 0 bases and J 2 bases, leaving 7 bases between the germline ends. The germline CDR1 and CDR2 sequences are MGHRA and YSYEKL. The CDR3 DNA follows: TGCGCCAGCAGCCAAGACCCGGTTCAAGAGACCCAGTACTTC. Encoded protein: CASSQDPVQETQYF.

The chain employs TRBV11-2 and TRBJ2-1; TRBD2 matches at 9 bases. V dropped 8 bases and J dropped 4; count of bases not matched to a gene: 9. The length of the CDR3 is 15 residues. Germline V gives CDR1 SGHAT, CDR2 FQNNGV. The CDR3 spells CASQLAGGIYNEQFF. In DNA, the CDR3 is TGTGCCAGCCAGCTTGCGGGGGGGATTTACAATGAGCAGTTCTTC.

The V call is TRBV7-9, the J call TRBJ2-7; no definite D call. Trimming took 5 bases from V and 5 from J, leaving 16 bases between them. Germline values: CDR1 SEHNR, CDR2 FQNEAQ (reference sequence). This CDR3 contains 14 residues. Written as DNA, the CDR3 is TGTGCCAGCAGCCACATTATGGTAGCCCACGAGCAGTACTTC. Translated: CASSHIMVAHEQYF.

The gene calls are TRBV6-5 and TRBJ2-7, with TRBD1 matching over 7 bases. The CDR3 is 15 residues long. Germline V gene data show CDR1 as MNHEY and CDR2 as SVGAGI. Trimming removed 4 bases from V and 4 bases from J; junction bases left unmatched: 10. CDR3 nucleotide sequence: TGTGCCAGCAGTTCACAGGGGCAGGGGATATACGAGCAGTACTTC. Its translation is CASSSQGQGIYEQYF.

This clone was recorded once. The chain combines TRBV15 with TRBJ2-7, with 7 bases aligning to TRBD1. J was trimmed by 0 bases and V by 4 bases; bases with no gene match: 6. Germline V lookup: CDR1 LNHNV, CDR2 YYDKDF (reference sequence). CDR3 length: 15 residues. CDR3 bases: TGTGCCACCAGCAAGACAGGGTTGAGCTCCTACGAGCAGTACTTC. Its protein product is CATSKTGLSSYEQYF. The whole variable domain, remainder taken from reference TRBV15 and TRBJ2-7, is DAMVIQNPRYQVTQFGKPVTLSCSQTLNHNVMYWYQQKSSQAPKLLFHYYDKDFNNEADTPDNFQSRRPNTSFCFLDIRSPGLGDTAMYLCATSKTGLSSYEQYFGPGTRLTVT.

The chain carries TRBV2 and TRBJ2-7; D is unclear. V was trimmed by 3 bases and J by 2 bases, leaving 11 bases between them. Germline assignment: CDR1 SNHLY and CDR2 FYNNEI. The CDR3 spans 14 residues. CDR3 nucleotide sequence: TGTGCCAGCAGTGACAAAGGCAGGACCTACGAGCAGTACTTC. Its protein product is CASSDKGRTYEQYF.

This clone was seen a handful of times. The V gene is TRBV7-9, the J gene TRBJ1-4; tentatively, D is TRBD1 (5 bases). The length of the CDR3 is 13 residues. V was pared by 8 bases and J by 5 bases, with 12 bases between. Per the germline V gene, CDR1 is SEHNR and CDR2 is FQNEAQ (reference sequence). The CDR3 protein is CASLGVKNEKLFF. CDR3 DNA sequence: TGTGCCAGCTTAGGGGTGAAGAATGAAAAACTGTTTTTT.

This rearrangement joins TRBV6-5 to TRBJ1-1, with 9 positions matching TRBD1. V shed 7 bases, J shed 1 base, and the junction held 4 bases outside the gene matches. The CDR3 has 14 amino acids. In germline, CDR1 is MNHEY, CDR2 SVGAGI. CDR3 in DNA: TGTGCCAGCAATTTGGACAGGGGGAACACTGAAGCTTTCTTT. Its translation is CASNLDRGNTEAFF.

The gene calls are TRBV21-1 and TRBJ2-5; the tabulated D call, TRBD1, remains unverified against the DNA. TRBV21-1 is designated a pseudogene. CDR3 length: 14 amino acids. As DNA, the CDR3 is TGTGCCAGCAGCAAAGCTCGCAGGGAAGAGACCCAGTACTTC. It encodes CASSKARREETQYF.

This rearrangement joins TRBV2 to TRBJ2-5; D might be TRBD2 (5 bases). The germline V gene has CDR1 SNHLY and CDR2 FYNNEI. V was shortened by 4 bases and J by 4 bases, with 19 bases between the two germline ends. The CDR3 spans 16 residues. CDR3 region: CASSAGIAKAGETQYF. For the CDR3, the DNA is TGTGCCAGCAGTGCGGGGATAGCAAAGGCGGGAGAGACCCAGTACTTC.

CDR3 bases: TGTGCCAGTAGTTTAACGACAGGGTCAACGCAGTATTTT. Amino acids: CASSLTTGSTQYF. This chain connects TRBV19 to TRBJ2-3, with TRBD1 matching over 7 bases. The V and J ends lost 5 bases and 9 bases, in that order; junction bases with no gene match: 8. Germline V lookup: CDR1 LNHDA, CDR2 SQIVND (reference sequence). The CDR3 covers 13 residues.

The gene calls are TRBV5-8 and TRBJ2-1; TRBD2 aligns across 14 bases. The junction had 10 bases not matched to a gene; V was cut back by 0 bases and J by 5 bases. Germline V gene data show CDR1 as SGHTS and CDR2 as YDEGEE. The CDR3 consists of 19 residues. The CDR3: CASSLGRLAGGPSHNEQFF. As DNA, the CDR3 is TGTGCCAGCAGCTTGGGCCGACTAGCGGGGGGGCCTAGCCACAATGAGCAGTTCTTC.

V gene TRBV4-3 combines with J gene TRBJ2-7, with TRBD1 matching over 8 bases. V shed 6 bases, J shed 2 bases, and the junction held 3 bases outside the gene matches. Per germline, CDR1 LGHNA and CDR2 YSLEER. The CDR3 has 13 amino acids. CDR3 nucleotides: TGCGCCAGCAGTCTGGACAGGGCCTACGAGCAGTACTTC. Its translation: CASSLDRAYEQYF.